This TCR beta chain appears in the sequencing data of a study of identifying expanded T cells in peripheral blood. Whole-study results and caveats: Clone count variance between roughly 2-week samples rose with total template count.

Remarks on this clone: Its antigen is currently unknown.

The CDR3 covers 12 residues. The V and J ends lost 5 bases and 6 bases respectively, with 13 bases between them. Germline loops: CDR1 SQVTM, CDR2 ANQGSEA. During the collection period, no donor immune events like infections were recorded. TCRdb's copy holds only in-frame clones and misses some; the assay was immunoSEQ multiplex PCR. The sample holds roughly 100,000 clones; around 88% are singletons and the top ten take about 17%. The sequenced sample consisted of blood. This chain uses TRBV29-1 with TRBJ1-2; maybe TRBD1 (5 bases). This TCR was recovered from a person between 18 and 75 years old in good health. The CDR3 coding sequence is TGCAGCGTTCGGTGGCAGGGTCATGGCTACACCTTC. Protein product: CSVRWQGHGYTF.